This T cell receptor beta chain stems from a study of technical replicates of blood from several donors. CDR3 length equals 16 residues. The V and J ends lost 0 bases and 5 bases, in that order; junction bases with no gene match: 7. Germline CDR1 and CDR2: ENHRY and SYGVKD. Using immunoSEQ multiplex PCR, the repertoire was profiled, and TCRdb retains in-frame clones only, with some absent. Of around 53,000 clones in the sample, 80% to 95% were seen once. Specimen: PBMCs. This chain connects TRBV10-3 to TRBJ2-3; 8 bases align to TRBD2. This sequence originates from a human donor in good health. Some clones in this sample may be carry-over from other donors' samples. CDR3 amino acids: CAISESPRGAQDTQYF. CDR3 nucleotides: TGTGCCATCAGTGAGTCCCCGCGGGGGGCCCAAGATACGCAGTATTTT.